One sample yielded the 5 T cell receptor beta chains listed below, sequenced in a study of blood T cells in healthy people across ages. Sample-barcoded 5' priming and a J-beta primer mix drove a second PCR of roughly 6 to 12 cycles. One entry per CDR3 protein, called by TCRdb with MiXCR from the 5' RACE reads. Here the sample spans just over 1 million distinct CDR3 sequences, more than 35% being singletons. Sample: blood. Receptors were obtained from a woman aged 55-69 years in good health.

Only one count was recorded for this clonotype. Here the CDR3 reads CASSLDPSVWDNEQYF. The DNA of the CDR3 is TGTGCCAGCAGCCTAGATCCTAGCGTTTGGGACAATGAGCAGTACTTC. The chain is built from TRBV7-2 and TRBJ2-7; possibly TRBD1 or TRBD2 for D (6 bases each). V was shortened by 5 bases and J by 7 bases, with 24 bases between the two germline ends. This CDR3 region has 16 residues. CDR1 is SGHTA, CDR2 FQGNSA, per germline.

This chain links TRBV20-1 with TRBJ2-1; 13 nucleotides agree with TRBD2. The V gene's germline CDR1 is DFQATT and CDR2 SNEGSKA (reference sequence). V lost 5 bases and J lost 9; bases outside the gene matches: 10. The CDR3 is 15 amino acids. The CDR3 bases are TGCAGTGCTCGGAGGACTAGCGGGAGCTTCGGTGAGCAGTTCTTC. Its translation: CSARRTSGSFGEQFF.

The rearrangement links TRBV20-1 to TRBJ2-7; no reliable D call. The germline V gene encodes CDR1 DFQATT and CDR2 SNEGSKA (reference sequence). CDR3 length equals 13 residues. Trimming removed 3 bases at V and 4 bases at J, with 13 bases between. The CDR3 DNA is TGCAGTGCTAGGGGCGGCTCTTGGTACGAGCAGTACTTC. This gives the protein CSARGGSWYEQYF.

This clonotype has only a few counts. As DNA, the CDR3 is TGTGCCACCAGTAGCGCGGTAATAGATACGCAGTATTTT. Protein product: CATSSAVIDTQYF. The chain links TRBV24-1 to TRBJ2-3; D gene ambiguous. Germline CDR1 is KGHDR and CDR2 is SFDVKD. The CDR3 totals 13 residues. Trimming took off 6 bases at V and 5 bases at J, with 11 bases between the two ends.

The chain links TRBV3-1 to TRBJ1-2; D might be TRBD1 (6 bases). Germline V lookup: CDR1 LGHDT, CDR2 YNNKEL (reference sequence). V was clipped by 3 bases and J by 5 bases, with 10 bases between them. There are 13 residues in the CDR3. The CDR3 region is CASSQGQTYGYTF. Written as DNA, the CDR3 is TGTGCCAGCAGCCAGGGACAAACGTATGGCTACACCTTC.